One and the same sample provided the 19 T cell receptor beta chains below, sequenced in a study of beta chain features in type 1 diabetes. Overall study findings and caveats: Researchers report that Type 1 diabetes patients had moderately but significantly shorter TCRB CDR3s across all four CD4+ subsets.

Antigens of these TCRs are unknown. As every portion of the isolated RNA was reverse transcribed, the sequencing read expressed TCRB transcripts. Some clones are missing from TCRdb's copy, which holds only in-frame ones; the method was immunoSEQ multiplex PCR. The sample holds a few hundred thousand clones, roughly 13% seen once. Input material: naive CD4+ T cells from blood. The receptors stem from a woman between 18 and 29 years old with type 1 diabetes.

This chain connects TRBV11-2 to TRBJ2-1; TRBD2 aligns across 10 bases. The junction had 4 bases not matched to a gene; V was cut back by 5 bases and J by 0 bases. The CDR3 consists of 16 residues. Looked up from germline, CDR1 is SGHAT and CDR2 is FQNNGV. In DNA, the CDR3 is TGTGCCAGCAGCCGGACTAGCGGCTACTCCTACAATGAGCAGTTCTTC. As protein: CASSRTSGYSYNEQFF.

V gene TRBV7-2 combines with J gene TRBJ2-7; tentative D call: TRBD1 (6 bases). Looked up from germline, CDR1 is SGHTA and CDR2 is FQGNSA. The CDR3 runs 16 residues. V was trimmed by 4 bases and J by 4 bases, leaving 20 bases between them. CDR3 sequence reads: CASSSRGSGTTYEQYV. The CDR3 DNA reads TGTGCCAGCAGCTCCCGAGGGTCCGGGACAACATACGAGCAGTACGTC.

This clone was counted a few times. This chain uses TRBV4-3 with TRBJ2-3, with D tentatively TRBD2 (6 bases). Germline V gene data show CDR1 as LGHNA and CDR2 as YSLEER. V lost 0 bases, J lost 4 bases, and 14 bases lay in between. The CDR3 extends over 16 amino acids. CDR3 region: CASSQDAAGHPDTQYF. CDR3 bases: TGCGCCAGCAGCCAAGACGCTGCGGGGCACCCAGATACGCAGTATTTT.

This clone was found a few times. The chain is built from TRBV30 and TRBJ2-1; D remains ambiguous. CDR3 length: 11 residues. Germline-derived CDR1 and CDR2 are GTSNPN and SVGIG (reference sequence). Trimming shortened V by 2 bases and J by 6 bases, and 5 bases separated the two germline ends. CDR3 protein: CAWSLFNEQFF. Here the CDR3 DNA reads TGTGCCTGGAGTCTGTTCAATGAGCAGTTCTTC.

The V gene is TRBV7-8, the J gene TRBJ2-3; D remains unclear. The CDR3 is made up of 14 amino acids. V dropped 3 bases and J dropped 5 bases, with 12 bases sitting between them. CDR1 SGHVS and CDR2 FQNEAQ come from the germline V gene. The CDR3 DNA reads as TGTGCCAGCAGCTTTGCGGAGAAACTAGATACGCAGTATTTT. Translation gives CASSFAEKLDTQYF.

A few counts support this clone. The CDR3: CARRPAGTSGYTGELFF. The CDR3 nucleotides read TGTGCCAGGCGCCCTGCCGGGACTAGCGGGTACACCGGGGAGCTGTTTTTT. This rearrangement joins TRBV21-1 to TRBJ2-2; the table assigns TRBD2, which was not confirmed against the DNA. TRBV21-1 is labeled a pseudogene. The CDR3 has 17 residues.

The sample holds a few counts of this clone. CDR3 in amino acids: CASSRDSGRWETQYF. As DNA, the CDR3 is TGTGCCAGCAGCCGCGATAGCGGGAGGTGGGAGACCCAGTACTTC. J is TRBJ2-5 and V is TRBV7-3; 10 nucleotides align to TRBD2. Germline assignment: CDR1 SGHTA and CDR2 FQGTGA. CDR3 size: 15 residues. The V gene end was trimmed by 5 bases and the J gene end by 5 bases; junction bases not matched to a gene: 8. Complete variable domain (other parts from reference TRBV7-3 and TRBJ2-5): GAGVSQTPSNKVTEKGKYVELRCDPISGHTALYWYRQSLGQGPEFLIYFQGTGAADDSGLPNDRFFAVRPEGSVSTLKIQRTERGDSAVYLCASSRDSGRWETQYFGPGTRLLVL.

There are a few counts of this clone. This chain joins TRBV7-8 and TRBJ2-7; 11 nucleotides line up with TRBD1. With V trimmed by 0 bases and J by 6 bases, 10 bases remained unmatched. The CDR3 spans 17 residues. Germline CDR1 reads SGHVS; CDR2 reads FQNEAQ. The CDR3 spells CASSLARFRTGGGEQYF. CDR3 nucleotide sequence: TGTGCCAGCAGCTTAGCAAGGTTTAGGACAGGGGGCGGCGAGCAGTACTTC. The whole variable domain, remainder taken from reference TRBV7-8 and TRBJ2-7, is GAGVSQSPRYKVAKRGQDVALRCDPISGHVSLFWYQQALGQGPEFLTYFQNEAQLDKSGLPSDRFFAERPEGSVSTLKIQRTQQEDSAVYLCASSLARFRTGGGEQYFGPGTRLTVT.

This clone was detected only a few times. V usage is TRBV7-9 and J usage is TRBJ2-2; TRBD1 aligns across 12 bases. J gave up 6 bases and V 5 bases, and 4 bases lay outside the gene matches. The CDR3 is 15 amino acids. Germline lookup yields CDR1 SEHNR and CDR2 FQNEAQ (reference sequence). The CDR3 nucleotides read TGTGCCAGCAGCCCTGGGACAGGGGGCTCCGGGGAGCTGTTTTTT. It specifies CASSPGTGGSGELFF.

The chain links TRBV7-2 to TRBJ2-5; a weak D match, TRBD2 (6 bases). The V gene's germline CDR1 is SGHTA and CDR2 FQGNSA. This CDR3 comprises 15 residues. V dropped 5 bases and J dropped 3 bases, with 16 bases sitting between them. The CDR3 is CASSPQVGGEETQYF. CDR3 bases: TGTGCCAGCAGCCCCCAAGTGGGGGGAGAAGAGACCCAGTACTTC. The full variable domain, with the rest looked up from reference TRBV7-2 and TRBJ2-5, is GAGVSQSPSNKVTEKGKDVELRCDPISGHTALYWYRQSLGQGLEFLIYFQGNSAPDKSGLPSDRFSAERTGGSVSTLTIQRTQQEDSAVYLCASSPQVGGEETQYFGPGTRLLVL.

The DNA of the CDR3 is TGTGCCAGCAGCAGAACTAGCGGGAGGGCTGGTTTCGGAGAGACCCAGTACTTC. As protein: CASSRTSGRAGFGETQYF. The chain carries TRBV11-2 and TRBJ2-5; 13 nucleotides align to TRBD2. Germline assignment: CDR1 SGHAT and CDR2 FQNNGV. Unmatched junction bases numbered 13, after V lost 5 bases and J lost 4 bases. The CDR3 sequence is 18 residues long.

This chain connects TRBV15 to TRBJ2-1; the match to TRBD2 covers 7 bases. This CDR3 has 14 amino acids. CDR1 LNHNV and CDR2 YYDKDF come from the germline V gene (reference sequence). The trim removed 3 bases at V and 8 bases at J, leaving 7 bases unmatched. CDR3 nucleotide sequence: TGTGCCACCAGCAGGGAGCGGGGCGGGGATGAGCAGTTCTTC. Translation: CATSRERGGDEQFF.

A few counts support this clone. This chain links TRBV5-1 with TRBJ1-1, with 8 bases that match TRBD1. This CDR3 has 15 residues. After removal of 1 base from V and 2 bases from J, the junction contained 4 bases not matched to a gene. Germline-derived CDR1 and CDR2 are SGHRS and YFSETQ. The CDR3 reads CASSLSTGENTEAFF. The CDR3 region has the DNA TGCGCCAGCAGCTTGTCGACAGGGGAAAACACTGAAGCTTTCTTT.

This clone was seen a handful of times. This chain uses TRBV6-1 with TRBJ2-1, with TRBD2 matching 11 bases. The CDR3 contains 19 residues. J was trimmed by 6 bases and V by 3 bases; bases with no gene match: 16. Germline V gene data show CDR1 as MNHNS and CDR2 as SASEGT. For the CDR3, the DNA is TGTGCCAGCAGTGACACAGGGTTCCGTCTAGCGGGAGGACCCAATGAGCAGTTCTTC. Translated, it gives CASSDTGFRLAGGPNEQFF.

In its sample, this clone was seen a few times. This chain connects TRBV9 to TRBJ2-5, with 7 bases that match TRBD2. The CDR3 sequence is 16 residues long. Germline V gene lookup returns CDR1 SGDLS and CDR2 YYNGEE. V trimming: 1 base; J trimming: 3 bases; junction bases outside the gene matches: 9. The CDR3 loop reads CASSVTSSSGKETQYF. In DNA, the CDR3 is TGTGCCAGCAGCGTAACCAGTTCTAGCGGAAAAGAGACCCAGTACTTC.

This clone was counted only a few times. This sequence joins TRBV4-1 and TRBJ2-2; tentative D call: TRBD2 (6 bases). With 4 bases removed from V and 3 bases from J, the gap between germline ends came to 15 bases. Per the germline V gene, CDR1 is MGHRA and CDR2 is YSYEKL. The CDR3 length is 16 residues. CDR3 sequence (DNA): TGCGCCAGCAGCCCCGGCCCAGGGAGGTACACCGGGGAGCTGTTTTTT. Translating it yields CASSPGPGRYTGELFF.

This clone occurred many times. This chain uses TRBV29-1 with TRBJ2-7, with 12 bases fitting TRBD2. The germline CDR1 and CDR2 sequences are SQVTM and ANQGSEA. The V and J ends lost 4 bases and 7 bases, in that order; junction bases with no gene match: 5. This CDR3 spans 13 amino acids. The CDR3 here is CSVVQLAGGEQYF. The DNA for the CDR3 is TGCAGCGTTGTCCAACTAGCGGGAGGTGAGCAGTACTTC.

This chain uses TRBV6-1 with TRBJ1-3; possibly TRBD1 for D (5 bases). The CDR3 runs 15 residues. Trimming shortened V by 3 bases and J by 0 bases, and 9 bases separated the two germline ends. From germline, CDR1 is MNHNS and CDR2 SASEGT. CDR3 residues: CASSDTGLSGNTIYF. The CDR3 DNA sequence: TGTGCCAGCAGTGACACAGGTCTCTCTGGAAACACCATATATTTT.

The rearrangement links TRBV7-3 to TRBJ2-2; D call uncertain. CDR1 SGHTA and CDR2 FQGTGA come from the germline V gene. Trimming removed 4 bases from V and 5 bases from J, with 17 bases in between. This CDR3 spans 16 amino acids. CDR3 sequence reads: CASSSPDGGWTGELFF. The CDR3 DNA reads as TGTGCCAGCAGCTCACCCGACGGCGGTTGGACCGGGGAGCTGTTTTTT.